Here is one T cell receptor beta chain with its context. It has no known antigen specificity. Base qualities are not provided; no much larger clone lies one nucleotide away. The CDR3 contains 14 residues, cysteine and phenylalanine counted. Only the CDR3 portion is preserved as DNA: 42 bases, with reading frame beginning at the first base. The germline V gene (reference sequence) provides CDR1 LNHDA and CDR2 SQIVND. V is trimmed back by 5 bases and J by 5 bases, and the junction contains 4 bases that no gene match accounts for. This entry comes from a study of blood T cell repertoires in COVID-19 (dated by TCRdb to about 2020). Background for the entire study: Samples from collaborators originated in the United States, Italy and Spain and spanned both the acute and convalescent phases of COVID-19. The prospective study material was composed of cDNA or gDNA derived from T cells, B-cell-depleted T cells, or PBMCs. Subjects who had been exposed to COVID-19, were actively infected with it, or had recovered from it provided the deeply sampled blood TCRbeta repertoires that made up the dataset. A freely available public database, intended as a resource for researchers studying the immune response to SARS-CoV-2, is where the repertoires were released. Samples were obtained from the ongoing ImmuneRACE study (first 160 participants) and from 1,254 subjects provided by 6 global collaborators. A de-identified subject ID, COVID-19 status, age in years and sex were almost always included in the sample metadata. Where available, HLA class I and class II types were taken from metadata supplied by the sample provider and were not determined by assay-based typing. Results the study describes overall, beyond this receptor: The quantity of clinical and demographic metadata differed by source and by participant and was supplied without curation.

The immunoSEQ Assay, a bias-controlled multiplex PCR, was used to amplify TCRbeta CDR3 regions from genomic DNA. In the source study's methods: Within the assay, amplification of reference gene primers was used to estimate how many nucleated cells each sample contained. To quantify the absolute abundance of each unique TCRbeta CDR3 rearrangement, sequence reads were collapsed and filtered. For each sample, productive Simpson clonality was calculated as the square root of Simpson's diversity index across productive rearrangements. The immuneACCESS repertoire file appears here via TCRdb, limited to in-frame rearrangements. These files lack a portion of the clones; in checked studies, under half of the deficit traces to unresolved V genes, and the cause of the others is not known. V and J calls plus clone size are reproduced from that table; the DNA served to infer D and trimming. Counted in this sample were about 300,000 clones; nearly 90% of them appeared once. The ten largest clones represent almost 9.5% of the sample.

Whole blood was collected in K2EDTA tubes by collaborating institutions according to the institutions' own protocols. For TCRbeta analysis, collaborators shipped samples in one of three forms: frozen whole blood, isolated PBMCs, or DNA extracted from either of those sample types. This clonotype was sampled from a man aged 18 to 30 with active or convalescent COVID-19. The V gene is TRBV19 and the J gene is TRBJ1-4; 8 of the junction bases match TRBD1. Sequences were obtained from peripheral blood. CDR3 reads: CASSPTGVNEKLFF. The DNA is TGTGCCAGTAGTCCGACAGGGGTAAATGAAAAACTGTTTTTT. Outside the CDR3, residues come from the reference TRBV19 and TRBJ1-4 proteins, so the full variable domain is: DGGITQSPKYLFRKEGQNVTLSCEQNLNHDAMYWYRQDPGQGLRLIYYSQIVNDFQKGDIAEGYSVSREKKESFPLTVTSAQKNPTAFYLCASSPTGVNEKLFFGSGTQLSVL.